A single sample gave rise to the 18 T cell receptor beta chains below, sequenced in a study of CD8+ T cells in alopecia areata. Extracted from the samples, RNA was reverse transcribed into cDNA to serve as the sequencing template. Data came from immunoSEQ multiplex PCR; TCRdb stores just in-frame clones and leaves some out. The data hold roughly 180,000 clones, with roughly 60% observed a single time. The material was CD4+ T cells sorted from blood, obtained at week 0. These receptors were taken from a human donor with alopecia areata.

The V and J genes are TRBV4-3 and TRBJ2-6, with D hard to call. CDR1 is LGHNA, CDR2 YSLEER, per germline. The CDR3 totals 17 residues. The ends were cut back, 1 base at V and 0 bases at J, with 10 bases in the middle. CDR3 in DNA: TGCGCCAGCAGCCAAGTGACCCATCGCTCTGGGGCCAACGTCCTGACTTTC. It is translated as CASSQVTHRSGANVLTF.

The J gene is TRBJ2-5, the V gene TRBV27; D may be TRBD2 (6 bases). The germline V gene encodes CDR1 MNHEY and CDR2 SMNVEV (reference sequence). CDR3 size: 16 residues. Trimming removed 8 bases at V and 5 bases at J, with 24 bases between. The DNA for the CDR3 is TGTGCCAGCGGGGTAACCGCCCCGGGGGTAGCGGAGACCCAGTACTTC. Its translation: CASGVTAPGVAETQYF.

The chain has TRBV10-3 and TRBJ2-7; TRBD1 might be the D (6 bases). The CDR3 runs to 14 residues. Germline-derived CDR1 and CDR2 are ENHRY and SYGVKD. The V end lost 0 bases, the J end lost 3 bases, and 9 bases lay between the germline ends. CDR3 sequence (DNA): TGTGCCATCAGTGAGTCCGGACAGTTCTACGAGCAGTACTTC. Protein product: CAISESGQFYEQYF.

The rearrangement joins TRBV4-1 to TRBJ1-2, with 7 bases lining up with TRBD1. The germline gives CDR1 MGHRA, CDR2 YSYEKL. V shed 3 bases and J 6 bases; nucleotides not matched to a gene: 7. CDR3 size: 14 residues. CDR3 residues: CASSQVQDRDGYTF. CDR3 sequence (DNA): TGCGCCAGCAGCCAGGTACAAGACAGGGATGGCTACACCTTC.

The chain uses TRBV11-2 and TRBJ1-1; 7 nucleotides match TRBD1. The CDR3 extends over 17 amino acids. V dropped 4 bases and J dropped 1; count of bases not matched to a gene: 12. Germline V CDR1 and CDR2: SGHAT, FQNNGV. CDR3 residues: CASSSDTVGGRNTEAFF. The CDR3 nucleotides are TGTGCCAGCAGCTCTGATACCGTAGGGGGCAGGAACACTGAAGCTTTCTTT.

The chain couples TRBV12-5 to TRBJ1-2; D is ambiguous. Trimming pared 6 bases from V and 0 bases from J, leaving 5 bases between. The CDR3 totals 12 residues. Germline V gene data show CDR1 as LGHNT and CDR2 as FRNRAP. CDR3 nucleotide sequence: TGTGCTAGTGGCTTAGCTAACTATGGCTACACCTTC. It translates to CASGLANYGYTF.

J is TRBJ2-2 and V is TRBV10-3, with 10 bases aligning to TRBD1. This CDR3 has 15 residues. The germline gives CDR1 ENHRY, CDR2 SYGVKD. Unmatched junction bases numbered 6, after V lost 6 bases and J lost 5 bases. CDR3 in amino acids: CAIRIGTGDTGELFF. The CDR3 DNA reads TGTGCCATCAGGATCGGGACAGGGGATACCGGGGAGCTGTTTTTT.

The rearrangement joins TRBV4-3 to TRBJ1-4, with 8 bases fitting TRBD1. The CDR3 extends over 15 amino acids. The V segment lost 3 bases and the J segment 7 bases; nucleotides outside the gene matches: 7. The germline V gene has CDR1 LGHNA and CDR2 YSLEER. CDR3 protein: CASSHLQGAGEKLFF. The DNA of the CDR3 is TGCGCCAGCAGCCATCTTCAGGGGGCCGGTGAAAAACTGTTTTTT.

The chain has TRBV5-6 and TRBJ2-1; 11 nucleotides align to TRBD2. Per the germline V gene, CDR1 is SGHDT and CDR2 is YYEEEE. This CDR3 is 16 amino acids long. The junction had 10 bases not matched to a gene; V was cut back by 7 bases and J by 4 bases. The CDR3 DNA follows: TGTGCCAGCGCTGGTAGCGGGGGGGCTCAGTACAATGAGCAGTTCTTC. Protein sequence: CASAGSGGAQYNEQFF.

The gene calls are TRBV29-1 and TRBJ1-1; 9 nucleotides line up with TRBD1. Trimming at V came to 5 bases and at J to 6 bases, leaving 7 bases not matched to a gene. The CDR3 is 13 amino acids. Germline V lookup: CDR1 SQVTM, CDR2 ANQGSEA. CDR3 in amino acids: CSVHRGREAEAFF. CDR3 sequence (DNA): TGCAGCGTTCACAGGGGGCGCGAGGCTGAAGCTTTCTTT.

This clone was counted ten times or more. Other nucleotide sequences in the sample specify the same CDR3. The V gene is TRBV7-3, the J gene TRBJ2-3; weak D call: TRBD2 (5 bases). CDR1 and CDR2 (germline): SGHTA, FQGTGA. Trimming stripped 2 bases from V and 5 bases from J, with 8 bases between. The CDR3 runs 13 residues. The CDR3 loop is CASSLREGDTQYF. CDR3 coding DNA: TGTGCCAGCAGCTTACGGGAAGGAGATACGCAGTATTTT.

The V call is TRBV7-2, the J call TRBJ1-1; TRBD1 matches 7 bases. V lost 5 bases and J lost 4; bases outside the gene matches: 7. The germline V gene encodes CDR1 SGHTA and CDR2 FQGNSA. The length of the CDR3 is 14 residues. CDR3 sequence: CASSPRGTATEAFF. CDR3 nucleotides: TGTGCCAGCAGCCCACGAGGGACAGCCACTGAAGCTTTCTTT.

The chain recombines TRBV30 with TRBJ1-2; D not resolved. Trimming removed 3 bases from V and 8 bases from J, with 16 bases in between. The CDR3 has 13 amino acids. Per the germline V gene, CDR1 is GTSNPN and CDR2 is SVGIG (reference sequence). CDR3 sequence reads: CAWSPSVMGGYTF. The CDR3 DNA sequence: TGTGCCTGGAGCCCGTCCGTGATGGGGGGCTACACCTTC. Full variable domain (outside the CDR3, taken from reference TRBV30 and TRBJ1-2): SQTIHQWPATLVQPVGSPLSLECTVEGTSNPNLYWYRQAAGRGLQLLFYSVGIGQISSEVPQNLSASRPQDRQFILSSKKLLLSDSGFYLCAWSPSVMGGYTFGSGTRLTVV.

This chain uses TRBV7-3 with TRBJ2-3; 8 nucleotides agree with TRBD1. Germline V gene lookup returns CDR1 SGHTA and CDR2 FQGTGA. The ends lost 4 bases at V and 3 bases at J; junction bases unmatched: 6. This CDR3 region has 15 residues. Here the CDR3 reads CASSYGQGATDTQYF. Written as DNA, the CDR3 is TGTGCCAGCAGCTACGGTCAGGGGGCAACAGATACGCAGTATTTT.

The chain carries TRBV29-1 and TRBJ2-3; D perhaps matches TRBD1 (6 bases). CDR1 and CDR2 (germline): SQVTM, ANQGSEA. The length of the CDR3 is 13 residues. Deletions cut 6 bases from V and 2 bases from J, with 12 bases between. For the CDR3, the DNA is TGCAGCGTCCCAGGGGACCTCACAGATACGCAGTATTTT. Encoded protein: CSVPGDLTDTQYF.

The chain employs TRBV4-3 and TRBJ2-1; D unclear. The CDR3 is made up of 14 amino acids. The germline gives CDR1 LGHNA, CDR2 YSLEER. V lost 1 base, J lost 7 bases, and 11 bases lay in between. The CDR3 DNA follows: TGCGCCAGCAGCCAAGTCGCCGGAACGAATGAGCAGTTCTTC. Its translation: CASSQVAGTNEQFF.

This clone was seen only a few times. The chain couples TRBV15 to TRBJ1-5; D ambiguous. V was trimmed by 4 bases and J by 2 bases, leaving 12 bases between them. CDR3 length equals 15 residues. CDR1 is LNHNV and CDR2 is YYDKDF in the germline V gene (reference sequence). CDR3 residues: CATSIHQGGNQPQHF. CDR3 DNA: TGTGCCACCAGCATTCATCAAGGTGGCAATCAGCCCCAGCATTTT.

This clone was found a few times. The chain is built from TRBV7-2 and TRBJ2-7, with D possibly matching TRBD1 (5 bases). Trimming removed 2 bases from V and 6 bases from J, with 8 bases in between. The CDR3 is 12 amino acids. The germline V gene has CDR1 SGHTA and CDR2 FQGNSA. CDR3 protein: CASSLPGLEQYF. The CDR3 bases are TGTGCCAGCAGCTTACCAGGGCTCGAGCAGTACTTC.